The 21 T cell receptor beta chains presented below share a single source sample, sequenced in a study of beta chain features in type 1 diabetes (dated by TCRdb to 2016 to 2019). What the research found in general, with its limitations: Type 1 diabetes patients showed a moderate but significant shortening of TCRB CDR3 length in all four CD4+ subsets.

Antigen specificity for these receptors is unknown. Receptors were amplified or captured by the immunoSEQ multiplex PCR assay. The High Capacity cDNA Reverse Transcription Kit was used to reverse transcribe all of the isolated RNA, meaning that expressed TCRB transcripts were what got sequenced. The source is immuneACCESS, and TCRdb retained only in-frame sequences with V and J called. Part of the clones is not carried over; for the studies checked, unresolved V genes explain less than half of this, and the remainder is unexplained. The sample includes roughly 220,000 clones, with 16% observed a single time. The ten largest clones take up 0.07% to 0.095% of the sample. The sequenced sample was naive CD4+ T cells from blood. The cell subset or site label, as the study defines it: true naive CD4+ T cells. All receptors come from a man aged 30-40 years with type 1 diabetes.

Points on this clone: Other DNA variants within this sample encode the same CDR3. The V and J genes are TRBV10-3 and TRBJ2-5; perhaps TRBD2 as D (6 bases). The CDR3 has 13 residues. Germline V gives CDR1 ENHRY, CDR2 SYGVKD. V was shortened by 5 bases and J by 1 base, with 8 bases between the two germline ends. The CDR3 DNA reads TGTGCCATCAGTCCCGGGGGCCAAGAGACCCAGTACTTC. Encoded protein: CAISPGGQETQYF.

There are a few counts of this clone. The chain combines TRBV4-1 with TRBJ2-7; 10 nucleotides align to TRBD2. This CDR3 region has 16 residues. Germline trimming cut 4 bases from V and 0 bases from J; bases unmatched to any gene: 6. CDR1 MGHRA and CDR2 YSYEKL come from the germline V gene. The CDR3 reads CASSRMTSGPSYEQYF. The CDR3 nucleotides read TGCGCCAGCAGCCGGATGACTAGCGGGCCCTCCTACGAGCAGTACTTC.

The chain combines TRBV5-1 with TRBJ2-7, with 8 nucleotides matching TRBD1. Germline V lookup: CDR1 SGHRS, CDR2 YFSETQ. V gave up 4 bases and J gave up 0 bases; unmatched junction bases: 9. CDR3 length equals 16 residues. The CDR3 sequence is CASSNPGGESSYEQYF. CDR3 coding DNA: TGCGCCAGCAGCAACCCAGGGGGCGAGAGCTCCTACGAGCAGTACTTC.

Regarding this clone: The sample has other DNA sequences that encode this CDR3 too. The rearrangement joins TRBV2 to TRBJ1-1; D is uncertain. The CDR3 spans 12 residues. V gave up 7 bases and J gave up 0 bases, with 6 bases separating them. Germline V gene lookup returns CDR1 SNHLY and CDR2 FYNNEI. DNA of the CDR3: TGTGCCAGCACTCTTATGAACACTGAAGCTTTCTTT. This gives the protein CASTLMNTEAFF.

J is TRBJ2-2 and V is TRBV29-1; tentatively, D is TRBD2 (5 bases). CDR1 SQVTM and CDR2 ANQGSEA come from the germline V gene. The germline V and J ends were trimmed by 4 bases and 4 bases, with 13 bases remaining between them. This CDR3 comprises 14 residues. The CDR3 sequence: CSVGKRLGTGELFF. CDR3 in DNA: TGCAGCGTTGGTAAGCGGTTGGGCACCGGGGAGCTGTTTTTT.

There are a few counts of this clone. This rearrangement joins TRBV4-3 to TRBJ2-5, with TRBD1 identical over 8 bases. The CDR3 runs to 15 residues. Germline V CDR1 and CDR2: LGHNA, YSLEER. V lost 1 base and J lost 2; bases outside the gene matches: 3. In DNA, the CDR3 is TGCGCCAGCAGCCAAGTTGGACAGGGACAAGAGACCCAGTACTTC. Protein: CASSQVGQGQETQYF.

This clone was seen a few times. The chain is built from TRBV10-3 and TRBJ2-7, with TRBD2 matching over 12 bases. J lost 5 bases, V lost 5 bases, and 4 bases had no gene match. From germline, CDR1 is ENHRY and CDR2 SYGVKD. The CDR3 has 14 residues. The CDR3 here is CAISSTSGRNEQYF. Written as DNA, the CDR3 is TGTGCCATCAGTTCTACTAGCGGGAGGAACGAGCAGTACTTC.

This clone appeared a few times. The gene calls are TRBV5-1 and TRBJ2-1; D unresolved. The CDR3 has 14 residues. CDR1 and CDR2 (germline): SGHRS, YFSETQ. Deletions cut 1 base from V and 7 bases from J, with 12 bases between. The CDR3 nucleotides read TGCGCCAGCAGCTTGAGCCAGCCTCGAAATGAGCAGTTCTTC. Protein: CASSLSQPRNEQFF.

This clone was counted a few times. The chain carries TRBV18 and TRBJ2-3; 8 nucleotides match TRBD1. CDR1 is KGHSH and CDR2 is LQKENI in the germline V gene. The ends lost 3 bases at V and 7 bases at J; junction bases unmatched: 9. The CDR3 runs 15 residues. The DNA for the CDR3 is TGTGCCAGCTCACCCTTCGACAGGGGTGATCATACGCAGTATTTT. Translated: CASSPFDRGDHTQYF. The whole variable domain, remainder taken from reference TRBV18 and TRBJ2-3, is NAGVMQNPRHLVRRRGQEARLRCSPMKGHSHVYWYRQLPEEGLKFMVYLQKENIIDESGMPKERFSAEFPKEGPSILRIQQVVRGDSAAYFCASSPFDRGDHTQYFGPGTRLTVL.

The chain employs TRBV9 and TRBJ2-3, with 7 bases that match TRBD2. Trimming cost V 0 bases and J 5 bases; bases outside gene matches: 6. The V gene's germline CDR1 is SGDLS and CDR2 YYNGEE. CDR3 length: 15 residues. This chain's CDR3 is CASSVVGVAGDTQYF. The CDR3 bases are TGTGCCAGCAGCGTAGTTGGGGTAGCGGGAGATACGCAGTATTTT.

The sample holds a few counts of this clone. The chain employs TRBV4-1 and TRBJ2-1; TRBD2 matches at 10 bases. Germline lookup yields CDR1 MGHRA and CDR2 YSYEKL. After removal of 0 bases from V and 8 bases from J, the junction contained 13 bases not matched to a gene. CDR3 length equals 18 residues. The CDR3 DNA reads as TGCGCCAGCAGCCAAGATAGGCTAGCGGGAGTGACTATTTATGAGCAGTTCTTC. It encodes CASSQDRLAGVTIYEQFF.

This clone was observed a few times. The chain carries TRBV6-6 and TRBJ2-5; 7 bases align to TRBD2. The CDR3 contains 13 residues. With V trimmed by 7 bases and J by 3 bases, 5 bases remained unmatched. Looked up from germline, CDR1 is MNHNY and CDR2 is SVGAGI (reference sequence). The CDR3 DNA reads as TGTGCCAGCATAAATCGGGGGGAAGAGACCCAGTACTTC. Its protein is CASINRGEETQYF.

The rearrangement joins TRBV4-2 to TRBJ2-5; D uncertain. CDR1 and CDR2 (germline): LGHNA, YNFKEQ. Trimming took 0 bases from V and 1 from J, leaving 12 bases between them. This CDR3 is 16 amino acids long. CDR3 residues: CASSQDGTSGQETQYF. The CDR3 DNA sequence: TGTGCCAGCAGCCAAGATGGAACGTCGGGCCAAGAGACCCAGTACTTC.

CDR3 bases: TGCAGCGTCAGCGACACAGGGAAAGGAACAGATACGCAGTATTTT. This encodes CSVSDTGKGTDTQYF. The genes are TRBV29-1 and TRBJ2-3; D is possibly TRBD1 (6 bases). Per germline, CDR1 SQVTM and CDR2 ANQGSEA. This CDR3 has 15 amino acids. V was clipped by 6 bases and J by 3 bases, with 19 bases between them.

This chain uses TRBV7-2 with TRBJ1-2, with TRBD1 matching 7 bases. This CDR3 is built from 14 residues. The V gene's germline CDR1 is SGHTA and CDR2 FQGNSA. V lost 2 bases and J lost 8; bases outside the gene matches: 8. CDR3 amino acids: CASSLRDSLQGYTF. The CDR3 DNA is TGTGCCAGCAGCTTACGGGACAGTCTTCAGGGCTACACCTTC. The variable domain in full, completed from reference TRBV7-2 and TRBJ1-2, reads GAGVSQSPSNKVTEKGKDVELRCDPISGHTALYWYRQSLGQGLEFLIYFQGNSAPDKSGLPSDRFSAERTGGSVSTLTIQRTQQEDSAVYLCASSLRDSLQGYTFGSGTRLTVV.

The CDR3 reads CSVERGREGNEQFF. In DNA form, the CDR3 reads TGCAGCGTTGAAAGAGGGAGGGAAGGTAATGAGCAGTTCTTC. V gene TRBV29-1 combines with J gene TRBJ2-1; 7 bases match TRBD2. The germline V gene encodes CDR1 SQVTM and CDR2 ANQGSEA. V was clipped by 2 bases and J by 7 bases; unmatched bases: 8. This CDR3 contains 14 residues.

This chain connects TRBV18 to TRBJ2-7, with a tentative D call TRBD1 (6 bases). The V gene lost 3 bases and the J gene lost 3 bases, with 12 bases spanning the gap. Germline lookup yields CDR1 KGHSH and CDR2 LQKENI. The CDR3 is 14 residues long. The CDR3 loop is CASSPTGHVYEQYF. CDR3 DNA sequence: TGTGCCAGCTCACCGACGGGACACGTCTACGAGCAGTACTTC.

This clone showed up just a few times. V and J are TRBV18 and TRBJ2-1, with D possibly being TRBD1 or TRBD2 (5 bases each). V was trimmed by 7 bases and J by 7 bases, leaving 17 bases between them. The CDR3 sequence is 14 residues long. Looked up from germline, CDR1 is KGHSH and CDR2 is LQKENI. CDR3 sequence (DNA): TGTGCCAGCTGGGGACGGCTTAAACAAAATGAGCAGTTCTTC. Its protein product is CASWGRLKQNEQFF. Using reference TRBV18 and TRBJ2-1 for the parts outside the CDR3, the full variable domain is NAGVMQNPRHLVRRRGQEARLRCSPMKGHSHVYWYRQLPEEGLKFMVYLQKENIIDESGMPKERFSAEFPKEGPSILRIQQVVRGDSAAYFCASWGRLKQNEQFFGPGTRLTVL.

This clone was seen only a few times. This sequence joins TRBV2 and TRBJ2-1, with 7 positions matching TRBD2. Germline V gene lookup returns CDR1 SNHLY and CDR2 FYNNEI. The CDR3 consists of 15 residues. J gave up 5 bases and V 6 bases, and 10 bases lay outside the gene matches. CDR3 loop: CASRARGGRDNEQFF. CDR3 DNA: TGTGCCAGCAGGGCCCGCGGCGGGAGAGACAATGAGCAGTTCTTC.

This clone was seen a few times. The genes are TRBV29-1 and TRBJ2-2, with D unresolved. V lost 6 bases and J 4 bases, leaving 12 bases between the germline ends. The germline V gene has CDR1 SQVTM and CDR2 ANQGSEA. There are 13 residues in the CDR3. CDR3 nucleotides: TGCAGCGTCATCCCCATGGGCACCGGGGAGCTGTTTTTT. It yields the protein CSVIPMGTGELFF.

This clone was seen more than once but under ten times. V is TRBV9 and J is TRBJ2-7; unclear D gene. Looked up from germline, CDR1 is SGDLS and CDR2 is YYNGEE. V lost 3 bases, J lost 1 base, and 11 bases lay in between. CDR3 length: 14 residues. In DNA form, the CDR3 reads TGTGCCAGCAGCGCCCAAGGGTTATCCTACGAGCAGTACTTC. Protein sequence: CASSAQGLSYEQYF. Using reference TRBV9 and TRBJ2-7 for the parts outside the CDR3, the full variable domain is DSGVTQTPKHLITATGQRVTLRCSPRSGDLSVYWYQQSLDQGLQFLIQYYNGEERAKGNILERFSAQQFPDLHSELNLSSLELGDSALYFCASSAQGLSYEQYFGPGTRLTVT.